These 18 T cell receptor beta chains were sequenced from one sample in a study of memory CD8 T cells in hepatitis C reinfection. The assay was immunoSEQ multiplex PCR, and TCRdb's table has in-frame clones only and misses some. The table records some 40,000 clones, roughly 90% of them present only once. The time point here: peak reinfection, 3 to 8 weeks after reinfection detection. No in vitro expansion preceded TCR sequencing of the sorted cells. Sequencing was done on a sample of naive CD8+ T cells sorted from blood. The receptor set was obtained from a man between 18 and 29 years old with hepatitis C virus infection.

CDR3 amino acids: CASTGQGDGNTIYF. In DNA form, the CDR3 reads TGCGCCAGCACCGGACAGGGGGATGGAAACACCATATATTTT. The chain joins TRBV10-2 to TRBJ1-3, with TRBD1 identical over 10 bases. This CDR3 has 14 residues. Germline loops: CDR1 WSHSY, CDR2 SAAADI. The V gene end was trimmed by 7 bases and the J gene end by 3 bases; junction bases not matched to a gene: 3.

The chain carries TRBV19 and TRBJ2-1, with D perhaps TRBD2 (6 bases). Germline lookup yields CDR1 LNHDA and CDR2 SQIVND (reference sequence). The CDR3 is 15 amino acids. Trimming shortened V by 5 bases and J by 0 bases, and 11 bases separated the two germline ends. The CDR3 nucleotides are TGTGCCAGTAGTCGGGCCGGGAGCTCCTACAATGAGCAGTTCTTC. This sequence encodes CASSRAGSSYNEQFF.

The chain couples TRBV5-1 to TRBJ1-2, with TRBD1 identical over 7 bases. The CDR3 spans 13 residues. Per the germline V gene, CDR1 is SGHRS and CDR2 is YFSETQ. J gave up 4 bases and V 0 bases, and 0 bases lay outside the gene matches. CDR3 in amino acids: CASSLGTGYGYTF. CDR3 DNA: TGCGCCAGCAGCTTGGGGACAGGCTATGGCTACACCTTC.

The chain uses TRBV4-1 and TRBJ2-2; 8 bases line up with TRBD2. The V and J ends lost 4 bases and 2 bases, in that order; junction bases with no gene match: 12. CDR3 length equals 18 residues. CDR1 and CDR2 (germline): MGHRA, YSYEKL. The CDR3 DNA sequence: TGCGCCAGCAGCCGAGCTCACAGACTAGCGAGAAACACCGGGGAGCTGTTTTTT. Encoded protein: CASSRAHRLARNTGELFF.

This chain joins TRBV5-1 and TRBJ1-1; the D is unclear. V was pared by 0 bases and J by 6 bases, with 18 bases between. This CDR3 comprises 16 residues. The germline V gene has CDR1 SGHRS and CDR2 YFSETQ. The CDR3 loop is CASSLVAPHASAEAFF. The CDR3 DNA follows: TGCGCCAGCAGCTTGGTTGCGCCTCACGCCTCCGCTGAAGCTTTCTTT.

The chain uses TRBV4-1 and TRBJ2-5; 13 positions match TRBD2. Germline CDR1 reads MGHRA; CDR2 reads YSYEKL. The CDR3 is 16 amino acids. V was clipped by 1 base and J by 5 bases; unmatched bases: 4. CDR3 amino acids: CASSQGTSGSRETQYF. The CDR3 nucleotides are TGCGCCAGCAGCCAAGGGACTAGCGGGAGCCGCGAGACCCAGTACTTC.

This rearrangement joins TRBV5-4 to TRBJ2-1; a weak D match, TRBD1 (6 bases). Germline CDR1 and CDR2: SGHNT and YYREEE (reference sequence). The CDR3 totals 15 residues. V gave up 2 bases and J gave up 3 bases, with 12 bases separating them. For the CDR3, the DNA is TGTGCCAGCAGCTTAGCTGTGGACAGCTACAATGAGCAGTTCTTC. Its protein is CASSLAVDSYNEQFF.

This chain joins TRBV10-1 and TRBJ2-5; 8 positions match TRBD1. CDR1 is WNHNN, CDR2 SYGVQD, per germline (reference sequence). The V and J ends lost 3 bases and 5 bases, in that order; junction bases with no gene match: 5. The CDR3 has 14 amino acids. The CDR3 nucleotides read TGCGCCAGCAGTGACGGACAGGGAATCGAGACCCAGTACTTC. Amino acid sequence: CASSDGQGIETQYF.

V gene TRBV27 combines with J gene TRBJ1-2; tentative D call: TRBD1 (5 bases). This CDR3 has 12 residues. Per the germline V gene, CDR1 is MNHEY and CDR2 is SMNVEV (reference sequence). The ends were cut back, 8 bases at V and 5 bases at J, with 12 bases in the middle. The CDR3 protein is CASGGTEYGYTF. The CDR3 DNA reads TGTGCCAGCGGGGGGACGGAATATGGCTACACCTTC.

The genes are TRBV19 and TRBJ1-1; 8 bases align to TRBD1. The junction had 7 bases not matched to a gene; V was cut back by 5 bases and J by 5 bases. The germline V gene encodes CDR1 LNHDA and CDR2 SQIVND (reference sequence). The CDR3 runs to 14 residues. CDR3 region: CASSSGGSLTEAFF. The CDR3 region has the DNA TGTGCCAGTAGTTCAGGGGGCAGTTTGACTGAAGCTTTCTTT.

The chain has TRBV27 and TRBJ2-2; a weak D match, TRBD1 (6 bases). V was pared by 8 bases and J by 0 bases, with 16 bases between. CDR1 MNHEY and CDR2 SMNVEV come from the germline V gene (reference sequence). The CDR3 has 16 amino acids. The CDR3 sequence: CASGITGFTNTGELFF. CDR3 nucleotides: TGTGCCAGCGGTATTACAGGGTTCACGAACACCGGGGAGCTGTTTTTT.

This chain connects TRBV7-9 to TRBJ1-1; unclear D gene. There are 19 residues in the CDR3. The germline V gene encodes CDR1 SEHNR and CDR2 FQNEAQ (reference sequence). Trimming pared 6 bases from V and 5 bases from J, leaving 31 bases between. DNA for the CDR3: TGTGCCAGCAGTCCGAGCGAGCCGATTCGAGGTGGGAGATGGACTGAAGCTTTCTTT. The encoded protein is CASSPSEPIRGGRWTEAFF.

CDR3 nucleotide sequence: TGTGCCAGCGGGGATAGGGGGGGCGGCTACACCTTC. Encoded protein: CASGDRGGGYTF. This chain uses TRBV27 with TRBJ1-2; tentative D call: TRBD1 (6 bases). The CDR3 covers 12 residues. V lost 8 bases to trimming and J lost 8 bases, with 15 bases between them. CDR1 is MNHEY, CDR2 SMNVEV, per germline (reference sequence).

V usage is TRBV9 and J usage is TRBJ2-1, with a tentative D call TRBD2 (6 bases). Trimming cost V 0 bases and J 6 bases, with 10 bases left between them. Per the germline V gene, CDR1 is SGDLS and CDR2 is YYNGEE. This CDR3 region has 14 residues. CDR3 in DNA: TGTGCCAGCAGCGTAGAACTAGCTTCCAATGAGCAGTTCTTC. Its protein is CASSVELASNEQFF.

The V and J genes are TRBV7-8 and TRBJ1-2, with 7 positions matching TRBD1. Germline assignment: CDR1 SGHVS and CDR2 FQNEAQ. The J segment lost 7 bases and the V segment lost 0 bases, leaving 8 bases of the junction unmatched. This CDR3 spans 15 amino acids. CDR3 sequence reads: CASSLAATGASGYTF. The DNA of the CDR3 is TGTGCCAGCAGCTTAGCGGCTACAGGGGCAAGTGGCTACACCTTC.

CDR3 nucleotides: TGTGCCACCGGGGGGGGGCTAGCGGGAGATTGGGGAACCGGGGAGCTGTTTTTT. Translation: CATGGGLAGDWGTGELFF. V and J are TRBV15 and TRBJ2-2; 10 nucleotides match TRBD2. With 8 bases clipped from V and 5 bases from J, the junction kept 17 bases outside the gene matches. Germline V gene lookup returns CDR1 LNHNV and CDR2 YYDKDF (reference sequence). The CDR3 extends over 18 amino acids.

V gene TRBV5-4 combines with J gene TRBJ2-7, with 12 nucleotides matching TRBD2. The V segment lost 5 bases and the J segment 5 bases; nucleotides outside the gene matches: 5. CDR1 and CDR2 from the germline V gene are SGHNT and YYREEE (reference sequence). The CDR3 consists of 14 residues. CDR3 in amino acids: CASRASGRVHEQYF. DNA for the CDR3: TGTGCCAGCAGAGCTAGCGGGAGGGTCCACGAGCAGTACTTC.

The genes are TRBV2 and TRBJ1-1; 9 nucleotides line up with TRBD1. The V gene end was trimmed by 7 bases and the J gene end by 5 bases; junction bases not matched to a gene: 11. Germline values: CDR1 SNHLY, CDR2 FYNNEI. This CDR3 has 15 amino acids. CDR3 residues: CASTGTTGGWTEAFF. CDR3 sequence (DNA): TGTGCCAGCACCGGCACCACAGGGGGCTGGACTGAAGCTTTCTTT.